One sample yielded the 15 T cell receptor beta chains listed below, sequenced in a study of cytomegalovirus exposure and HLA in healthy donors. Sequenced by immunoSEQ multiplex PCR; TCRdb stores in-frame clones only, minus some. The profile shows fewer than 200,000 clones, 95% to 96% of them singletons. The material sequenced was PBMCs. Source of these receptors: a woman in her late teens or twenties in good health and CMV-seronegative.

This chain uses TRBV7-8 with TRBJ1-6; maybe TRBD1 (5 bases). Between the trimmed V and J ends, which lost 5 bases and 6 bases, there was a span of 20 bases. CDR1 and CDR2 (germline): SGHVS, FQNEAQ. CDR3 length: 17 amino acids. CDR3 sequence (DNA): TGTGCCAGCAGCGCAGGGCGGATACAAAGGTCTAATTCACCCCTCCACTTT. It specifies CASSAGRIQRSNSPLHF.

The chain employs TRBV10-3 and TRBJ1-1; 9 bases are a match to TRBD1. The junction had 8 bases not matched to a gene; V was cut back by 6 bases and J by 6 bases. Germline-derived CDR1 and CDR2 are ENHRY and SYGVKD. The CDR3 consists of 14 residues. CDR3 loop: CAISRTGDFSEAFF. Here the CDR3 DNA reads TGTGCCATCAGCCGGACAGGGGACTTCTCTGAAGCTTTCTTT.

This clone has a handful of counts. The genes are TRBV6-1 and TRBJ1-2, with D maybe TRBD1 (5 bases). This CDR3 is 14 amino acids long. CDR1 and CDR2 (germline): MNHNS, SASEGT. Trimming shortened V by 2 bases and J by 2 bases, and 9 bases separated the two germline ends. CDR3 nucleotide sequence: TGTGCCAGCAGTGAATATCCAGGGAACTATGGCTACACCTTC. It is translated as CASSEYPGNYGYTF.

V gene TRBV19 combines with J gene TRBJ1-1; 8 bases match TRBD1. The trim removed 3 bases at V and 4 bases at J, leaving 4 bases unmatched. Germline V lookup: CDR1 LNHDA, CDR2 SQIVND (reference sequence). This CDR3 region has 14 residues. CDR3 protein: CASSIITGGTEAFF. CDR3 in DNA: TGTGCCAGTAGTATTATCACAGGGGGCACTGAAGCTTTCTTT.

The chain couples TRBV10-3 to TRBJ1-2; TRBD1 matches 12 bases. The CDR3 covers 14 residues. Per germline, CDR1 ENHRY and CDR2 SYGVKD. With 6 bases clipped from V and 7 bases from J, the junction kept 6 bases outside the gene matches. The CDR3, as DNA: TGTGCCATCAGATTGGGACAGGGGGCGGGTGGCTACACCTTC. Its protein is CAIRLGQGAGGYTF.

This chain links TRBV7-2 with TRBJ2-3; D might be TRBD1 (5 bases). This CDR3 contains 14 residues. V was cut by 4 bases and J by 5 bases, with 13 bases left in between. Germline CDR1 and CDR2: SGHTA and FQGNSA. The CDR3 nucleotides are TGTGCCAGCAGCTCAACGAGGACAAGAGATACGCAGTATTTT. Protein: CASSSTRTRDTQYF.

The chain employs TRBV11-2 and TRBJ2-1, with D tentatively TRBD1 (6 bases). There are 15 residues in the CDR3. V dropped 4 bases and J dropped 5 bases, with 15 bases sitting between them. CDR1 and CDR2 from the germline V gene are SGHAT and FQNNGV. The CDR3 loop reads CASSSGQWVNNEQFF. In nucleotides, the CDR3 is TGTGCCAGCAGCTCCGGACAGTGGGTCAACAATGAGCAGTTCTTC.

This clone came up once. The rearrangement links TRBV2 to TRBJ2-7; the D gene is possibly TRBD2 (6 bases). Trimming left V 2 bases short and J 2 bases short, with 19 bases between. CDR1 SNHLY and CDR2 FYNNEI come from the germline V gene. The CDR3 length is 17 residues. CDR3: CASSEPEFGGDPYEQYF. In nucleotides, the CDR3 is TGTGCCAGCAGTGAACCGGAGTTTGGCGGGGACCCCTACGAGCAGTACTTC.

This clone was seen a few times. This chain joins TRBV18 and TRBJ2-5; D might be TRBD1 (6 bases). The CDR3 loop spans 15 amino acids. V was clipped by 4 bases and J by 5 bases, with 17 bases between them. Germline V gene data show CDR1 as KGHSH and CDR2 as LQKENI. CDR3 in amino acids: CASSRLPGQGETQYF. The CDR3 nucleotides are TGTGCCAGCTCACGCCTACCAGGCCAGGGGGAGACCCAGTACTTC. The complete variable domain, with remaining parts taken from reference TRBV18 and TRBJ2-5, reads NAGVMQNPRHLVRRRGQEARLRCSPMKGHSHVYWYRQLPEEGLKFMVYLQKENIIDESGMPKERFSAEFPKEGPSILRIQQVVRGDSAAYFCASSRLPGQGETQYFGPGTRLLVL.

The CDR3 is CASSKGLAGGTDTQYF. The CDR3 DNA reads as TGTGCCAGCAGCAAGGGACTAGCGGGGGGCACAGATACGCAGTATTTT. The rearrangement joins TRBV7-2 to TRBJ2-3, with TRBD2 matching over 14 bases. V dropped 5 bases and J dropped 1; count of bases not matched to a gene: 2. CDR1 SGHTA and CDR2 FQGNSA come from the germline V gene. The CDR3 sequence is 16 residues long.

This clone has a single count. J is TRBJ2-7 and V is TRBV6-5; the match to TRBD2 covers 7 bases. Trimming at V came to 0 bases and at J to 4 bases, leaving 3 bases not matched to a gene. In germline, CDR1 is MNHEY, CDR2 SVGAGI. This CDR3 is built from 14 residues. CDR3 in amino acids: CASSYSRDYYEQYF. Written as DNA, the CDR3 is TGTGCCAGCAGTTACTCCCGGGACTATTACGAGCAGTACTTC.

This chain joins TRBV7-3 and TRBJ2-5; 8 nucleotides agree with TRBD1. The CDR3 consists of 13 residues. After removal of 5 bases from V and 6 bases from J, the junction contained 5 bases not matched to a gene. The germline CDR1 and CDR2 sequences are SGHTA and FQGTGA. CDR3 nucleotide sequence: TGTGCCAGCAGCCCAGGACAGGGACAGACCCAGTACTTC. Translating gives CASSPGQGQTQYF. The full variable domain, rest sourced from reference TRBV7-3 and TRBJ2-5, is GAGVSQTPSNKVTEKGKYVELRCDPISGHTALYWYRQSLGQGPEFLIYFQGTGAADDSGLPNDRFFAVRPEGSVSTLKIQRTERGDSAVYLCASSPGQGQTQYFGPGTRLLVL.

J is TRBJ2-3 and V is TRBV11-2; the match to TRBD1 covers 9 bases. The CDR3 is 16 amino acids. Trimming took 3 bases from V and 0 from J; bases not matched to a gene: 4. The germline V gene has CDR1 SGHAT and CDR2 FQNNGV. CDR3 coding DNA: TGTGCCAGCAGCTTCACAGGGGGCGCTAGCACAGATACGCAGTATTTT. Protein sequence: CASSFTGGASTDTQYF.

The rearrangement joins TRBV21-1 to TRBJ1-1; TRBD1, the table's D call, lacks a check against the DNA. TRBV21-1 is a listed pseudogene. The CDR3 consists of 15 residues. In nucleotides, the CDR3 is TGTGCCAGCAGCACCAGACAGGGACGGATCACTGAAGCTTTCTTT. It codes for CASSTRQGRITEAFF.

The gene calls are TRBV6-1 and TRBJ1-2; tentative D call: TRBD1 (6 bases). CDR3 size: 13 residues. Trimming stripped 6 bases from V and 8 bases from J, with 16 bases between. Germline V gene sequence: CDR1 MNHNS, CDR2 SASEGT. For the CDR3, the DNA is TGTGCCAGCAGCTTAACAGGGATTGGGGGCTACACCTTC. It codes for CASSLTGIGGYTF.